This is a list of T cell receptor beta chains from one sample in a study of molecular identifiers for immune sequencing clone quantification. TCRdb used MiXCR to reprocess the PCR reads, holding one entry per CDR3 protein. Counted here are fewer than 350,000 distinct CDR3 sequences, around 21% occurring once; the ten biggest clones make up roughly 0.8%. The sample taken for sequencing was naive CD8+ T cells from blood, with Jurkat cell RNA spiked in. These receptor sequences come from a human donor in good health. Some libraries in this study had Jurkat cell RNA spiked in. CDR3s include the opening cysteine and the closing phenylalanine or tryptophan. Size tells how often a clone was seen (once, few, many) or the class of an expanded clone, and some rows leave it out.

v_call clone_size cdr3_aa
TRBV27 few CASSHLLREALTDTQYF
TRBV2 many CASSEPNTGELFF
TRBV19 many CASSIDRWGSGANVLTF
TRBV12-3/TRBV12-4 few CASSFKGSTDTQYF
TRBV19 many CASSIGFGLAGVNEQFF
TRBV12-3/TRBV12-4 many CASSPPNPTEAFF
TRBV6-5 many CASSYSQGVYEQYF
TRBV5-4 many CASSFVSDTQYF
TRBV6-2/TRBV6-3 few CASSFLLAESSYEQYF
TRBV21-1 many CASSKGDGSNQPQHF
TRBV2 - CAGRPLAGGPADTRYF
TRBV13 many CASSSWDRNYGYTF
TRBV6-5 many CASSYGRAQPQHF
TRBV12-3/TRBV12-4 many CASSLLTANTGELFF
TRBV11-2 once CASSDWDSNRPQHF
TRBV7-9 many CASSPGTEGPLETQYF
TRBV19 - CASSIRGVSTEAFF
TRBV2 many CASRGRTSGNEQFF
TRBV5-6 - CASSLASGSQDTQYF
TRBV13 many CASSFALAGTYNEQFF
TRBV6-1 - CASKERTNTGELFF
TRBV10-3 - CAISDLLAGTDTQYF
TRBV14 many CASSHLSGGGTEAFF
TRBV7-9 - CASSMGQGAIKNIQYF
TRBV27 - CASSLGLAGGKVDEQYF
TRBV4-1 many CASSQDRQGGTNEKLFF
TRBV15 many CATSRQSTGTDTQYF
TRBV7-6 many CASSLPLGGRVMNTEAFF
TRBV20-1 many CSAKGGRAPYYEQYF
TRBV4-3 - CASSQEIVGQINYGYTF
TRBV30 many CAWSITGPLNYQPQHF
TRBV19 - CASSRDHLGEQCF
TRBV29-1 many CSVEGLGNTGELFF
TRBV9 many CASSANPQGSRSTEAFF
TRBV9 many CASSVGEGALRPNNFF
TRBV28 many CASSPYGTGGRTEAFF
TRBV27 - CASSLTGTSEAFF
TRBV12-3/TRBV12-4 many CASSNRGSQPQHF
TRBV6-1 many CASSEGGQLMAGELFF
TRBV5-4 few CASSLGPARGNQPQHF
TRBV3-1 few CASSTRLAGTPLTNTGELFF
TRBV6-5 many CASTSGGSDTQYF
TRBV6-6 many CASSYSRGDDTQYF
TRBV9 many CASSAGSSGNTIYF
TRBV27 - CASHTLRGGANTGELFF
TRBV5-3 once CASSSGTEKLFF
TRBV19 few CASQSADTQYF
TRBV14 many CASSQDMGPAADTQYF
TRBV20-1 many CSARILRGANTGELFF
TRBV4-1 few CASSQNMGALTEAFF